The 25 T cell receptor beta chains in this list originate from one sample, sequenced in a study of tumor and adjacent non-tumor tissue in lung cancer. This sample's RNA came from whole unsorted tissue. Three rounds of nested PCR, following a modified ARM-PCR protocol, produced the TCRbeta library. Each CDR3 protein gets one entry after TCRdb re-called the multiplex PCR reads with MiXCR. The sample carries 100,000 to 150,000 distinct CDR3 sequences, 66% recorded once. The sequenced material came from lung tumor tissue. The receptors were sampled from a man aged 30 to 45 with non-small cell lung cancer.

This clonotype was counted many times. The V and J genes are TRBV11-3 and TRBJ2-7, with 10 nucleotides matching TRBD2. Looked up from germline, CDR1 is SGHNT and CDR2 is YENEEA. This CDR3 spans 14 amino acids. V trimming: 8 bases; J trimming: 1 base; junction bases outside the gene matches: 5. CDR3 sequence: CASGKLAGSYEQYF. The CDR3 DNA reads as TGTGCCAGCGGCAAACTAGCGGGATCCTACGAGCAGTACTTC.

V gene TRBV6-5 combines with J gene TRBJ1-1, with D hard to call. The CDR3 contains 14 residues. Trimming pared 4 bases from V and 11 bases from J, leaving 20 bases between. CDR1 is MNHEY, CDR2 SVGAGI, per germline. CDR3 protein: CASSSQNLQRMAFF. The DNA of the CDR3 is TGTGCCAGCAGTTCACAAAACCTACAGAGGATGGCTTTCTTT.

Turning to this clonotype: Mismatch with germline at one junction end may stem from a read error. The chain has TRBV11-2 and TRBJ2-5; D is possibly TRBD2 (6 bases). The germline CDR1 and CDR2 sequences are SGHAT and FQNNGV. CDR3 length equals 14 residues. CDR3 coding DNA: TGTGCCAGAAGCGCCCGGGACGGAGGGGAGACCCAGTGCTTC. This codes for CARSARDGGETQCF.

This clonotype came up many times. The chain links TRBV4-3 to TRBJ1-1, with D possibly matching TRBD1 (5 bases). The V and J ends lost 0 bases and 5 bases respectively, with 16 bases between them. The CDR3 totals 16 residues. Germline CDR1 LGHNA, CDR2 YSLEER. CDR3 amino acids: CASSQDPVGGGTEAFF. CDR3 DNA: TGCGCCAGCAGCCAAGATCCGGTCGGTGGGGGTACTGAAGCTTTCTTT.

This clonotype has a single count. The CDR3 DNA reads as TGTGCCAGCAGCTCCCTTGGGGACAACTCCTACGAACACTACTTC. Amino acids: CASSSLGDNSYEHYF. J is TRBJ2-7 and V is TRBV5-5; D may be TRBD1 (6 bases). Trimming pared 3 bases from V and 13 bases from J, leaving 26 bases between. CDR3 length: 15 residues. CDR1 is SGHKS, CDR2 YYEKEE, per germline (reference sequence).

On this clonotype: Likely a read error: the CDR3 ends without its conserved phenylalanine or tryptophan. It is unclear where the CDR3 begins or ends on the DNA, so no DNA is shown, and the CDR3 is as TCRdb lists it. This chain links TRBV20-1 with TRBJ1-2; the D call TRBD1 from the table was never checked on the DNA. The CDR3 has 14 residues if both end residues are counted. In germline, CDR1 is DFQATT, CDR2 SNEGSKA (reference sequence). The CDR3 is CSARRTGGRDGNTS.

This clonotype was detected many times. V gene TRBV6-5 combines with J gene TRBJ2-3, with TRBD2 matching 11 bases. Germline CDR1 MNHEY, CDR2 SVGAGI. The CDR3 has 16 residues. Germline trimming cut 2 bases from V and 3 bases from J; bases unmatched to any gene: 4. The CDR3 DNA sequence: TGTGCCAGCAGTTACAGTAGCGGGGGGGGAACAGATACGCAGTATTTT. This gives the protein CASSYSSGGGTDTQYF.

As to this clonotype: A clone one base away is much larger, so this may be a read error. Without the conserved terminal phenylalanine or tryptophan, this CDR3 likely stems from a read error. The genes are TRBV20-1 and TRBJ1-1; the D is unclear. This CDR3 comprises 13 residues. Germline lookup yields CDR1 DFQATT and CDR2 SNEGSKA (reference sequence). Trimming shortened V by 1 base and J by 1 base, and 7 bases separated the two germline ends. The CDR3 sequence is CSARGPGNTEAFL. Written as DNA, the CDR3 is TGCAGTGCTAGAGGGCCCGGGAACACTGAAGCTTTCCTT.

This clonotype was recorded a few times. A single base separates this from a much larger clone, so it may be a read error. The chain combines TRBV13 with TRBJ2-4; tentative D call: TRBD1 (6 bases). This CDR3 has 15 residues. Germline V lookup: CDR1 PRHDT, CDR2 FYEKMQ (reference sequence). Trimming cost V 3 bases and J 2 bases, with 11 bases left between them. CDR3 nucleotide sequence: TGTGCCAGCAGCTTCGACAGGTGCACCAAAAACATTCAGTACTTC. This translates into CASSFDRCTKNIQYF.

With respect to this clonotype: A much larger clone differs from this one at a single base, so this may be a read error. The rearrangement links TRBV6-5 to TRBJ2-5; D possibly uses TRBD1 or TRBD2 (6 bases each). Per the germline V gene, CDR1 is MNHEY and CDR2 is SVGAGI. CDR3 length equals 13 residues. The CDR3 DNA is TGTGTCAGCAGTCCGGGGGCCGACGGGACCCAGTACTTC. It is translated as CVSSPGADGTQYF.

The rearrangement uses TRBV11-1 and TRBJ2-7; a weak D match, TRBD1 (5 bases). The CDR3 spans 18 residues. Trimming shortened V by 7 bases and J by 0 bases, and 25 bases separated the two germline ends. Germline assignment: CDR1 SGHAT and CDR2 FQDESV (reference sequence). CDR3 nucleotides: TGTGCCAGCAAATTAAGGCTACCCTACAGGTTTCTCTCCTACGAGCAGTACTTC. This encodes CASKLRLPYRFLSYEQYF.

This chain connects TRBV20-1 to TRBJ2-5; TRBD2 might be the D (7 bases). The germline V and J ends were trimmed by 4 bases and 9 bases, with 24 bases remaining between them. The CDR3 loop spans 15 amino acids. Per germline, CDR1 DFQATT and CDR2 SNEGSKA (reference sequence). Here the CDR3 reads CSAIDPRGPPGPQYF. DNA of the CDR3: TGCAGTGCTATAGATCCGCGGGGGCCCCCCGGGCCCCAGTACTTC.

Details on this clonotype: Compared with germline, one end of the junction differs, possibly owing to a read error. This chain connects TRBV11-2 to TRBJ2-6; TRBD1 might be the D (5 bases). This CDR3 has 17 residues. Germline CDR1 is SGHAT and CDR2 is FQNNGV. The CDR3 region is CASRLVAQPSGANLLTF. The CDR3 nucleotides are TGTGCCAGCAGATTGGTCGCCCAGCCATCTGGGGCCAACCTCCTGACTTTT. The variable domain in full, with the rest retrieved from reference TRBV11-2 and TRBJ2-6, is EAGVAQSPRYKIIEKRQSVAFWCNPISGHATLYWYQQILGQGPKLLIQFQNNGVVDDSQLPKDRFSAERLKGVDSTLKIQPAKLEDSAVYLCASRLVAQPSGANLLTFGAGSRLTVL.

As regards this clonotype: The conserved phenylalanine or tryptophan normally closing the CDR3 is absent here, so this likely arose from a read error. This sequence joins TRBV5-4 and TRBJ2-1; no firm D call. Germline values: CDR1 SGHNT, CDR2 YYREEE (reference sequence). Trimming pared 0 bases from V and 7 bases from J, leaving 5 bases between. The CDR3 has 12 residues. CDR3 nucleotide sequence: TGTGCCAGCAGCTTGGGATGGAATGAGCAGTTCTCC. It specifies CASSLGWNEQFS.

Turning to this clonotype: The conserved final phenylalanine or tryptophan is absent from the CDR3, which likely points to a read error. This chain uses TRBV29-1 with TRBJ2-7; 8 bases are shared with TRBD2. Germline CDR1 and CDR2: SQVTM and ANQGSEA. The CDR3 spans 12 residues. The V segment lost 7 bases and the J segment 5 bases; nucleotides outside the gene matches: 7. CDR3 sequence reads: CSGRGGLNEQYL. CDR3 nucleotide sequence: TGCAGCGGACGGGGGGGGCTCAACGAGCAGTACTTG.

As for this clonotype: Compared with germline, one end of the junction differs, possibly owing to a read error. The chain carries TRBV20-1 and TRBJ2-3; TRBD2 agrees at 9 bases. Per the germline V gene, CDR1 is DFQATT and CDR2 is SNEGSKA (reference sequence). The CDR3 runs 15 residues. The CDR3 region is CSTTPAGGPTDMQYF. In nucleotides, the CDR3 is TGCAGTACTACTCCAGCGGGGGGACCCACAGATATGCAGTATTTT.

This clonotype was counted at least ten times. The chain carries TRBV12-5 and TRBJ2-3; TRBD1 aligns across 11 bases. Germline lookup yields CDR1 LGHNT and CDR2 FRNRAP. V dropped 4 bases and J dropped 5; count of bases not matched to a gene: 2. The CDR3 totals 14 residues. This CDR3 reads CASGSDRGRDTQYF. The DNA of the CDR3 is TGTGCTAGTGGTTCGGACAGGGGGCGAGATACGCAGTATTTT. Combining the CDR3 with reference TRBV12-5 and TRBJ2-3 gives the whole variable domain DARVTQTPRHKVTEMGQEVTMRCQPILGHNTVFWYRQTMMQGLELLAYFRNRAPLDDSGMPKDRFSAEMPDATLATLKIQPSEPRDSAVYFCASGSDRGRDTQYFGPGTRLTVL.

A remark on this clonotype: This may arise from a read error, as a much more abundant clone is one base away. CDR3 sequence (DNA): TGTGCCAGCAGCCAAGCCCTATCTAGCGGGTGGGCAGATACGCAGTATTTT. Translated: CASSQALSSGWADTQYF. This rearrangement joins TRBV4-2 to TRBJ2-3; 8 bases are a match to TRBD2. Germline V gives CDR1 LGHNA, CDR2 YNFKEQ. This CDR3 region has 17 residues. The V gene end was trimmed by 1 base and the J gene end by 4 bases; junction bases not matched to a gene: 10.

With regard to this clonotype: One end of the junction varies from germline; a read error may be responsible. The gene calls are TRBV6-2 or TRBV6-3 and TRBJ1-2, with a tentative D call TRBD1 (5 bases). The CDR3 consists of 12 residues. Germline CDR1 and CDR2: MNHEY and SVGEGT. The CDR3, as DNA: TGTGCCAGCAACCAAGGGGTATATGGCTTCACCTTC. It codes for CASNQGVYGFTF.

With regard to this clonotype: It may be a read error: a sequence one base away is much more abundant. The V gene is TRBV6-1, the J gene TRBJ1-6; 9 nucleotides align to TRBD1. This CDR3 is 13 amino acids long. V gave up 7 bases and J gave up 8 bases; unmatched junction bases: 3. The V gene's germline CDR1 is MNHNS and CDR2 SASEGT. CDR3 protein: CASKRDRDSPLHF. The DNA of the CDR3 is TGTGCCAGCAAACGGGACAGGGATTCACCCCTCCACTTT.

This clonotype has only one observation. Since a much larger clone is just one base distant, this may be a read error. The chain's CDR3 is CSAPDRGPGAFF. Written as DNA, the CDR3 is TGCAGTGCTCCGGACAGGGGGCCCGGAGCTTTCTTT. The V and J genes are TRBV20-1 and TRBJ1-1, with 11 bases lining up with TRBD1. This CDR3 comprises 12 residues. Germline CDR1 DFQATT, CDR2 SNEGSKA (reference sequence). V lost 5 bases, J lost 10 bases, and 6 bases stayed unmatched.

Note on this clonotype: At one end, the junction sequence differs from germline, possibly due to a read error. CDR3 DNA: TGTGCCAGCAGAAGGCAGGGGGAGGCTTCCTTT. Translated: CASRRQGEASF. The chain employs TRBV11-2 and TRBJ1-1; 7 bases fit TRBD1. The germline V gene has CDR1 SGHAT and CDR2 FQNNGV. The CDR3 runs to 11 residues.

The chain links TRBV12-3 or TRBV12-4 to TRBJ2-1, with D perhaps TRBD1 or TRBD2 (5 bases each). The ends were cut back, 5 bases at V and 9 bases at J, with 14 bases in the middle. The CDR3 is made up of 13 amino acids. This CDR3 is CASSLGTLIEQFF. CDR3 DNA sequence: TGTGCCAGCAGTCTTGGGACGCTCATTGAGCAGTTCTTC.

As regards this clonotype: The junction departs from germline at one end; a sequencing error may be responsible. J is TRBJ1-4 and V is TRBV11-2; 7 bases agree with TRBD1. Germline values: CDR1 SGHAT, CDR2 FQNNGV. This CDR3 spans 17 amino acids. This CDR3 is CASSRGQISATNGKLFF. As DNA, the CDR3 is TGTGCCAGCAGCCGGGGACAGATCTCTGCAACTAATGGAAAACTGTTTTTT.

Remarks on this clonotype: The germline gene is not matched at one end of the junction; a read error may be the cause. The rearrangement uses TRBV6-1 and TRBJ2-1, with 9 bases lining up with TRBD1. CDR1 MNHNS and CDR2 SASEGT come from the germline V gene. CDR3 size: 13 residues. The CDR3 loop is CASRTGTGNEQFF. The CDR3 bases are TGTGCAAGCAGGACCGGGACAGGGAACGAGCAGTTCTTC.